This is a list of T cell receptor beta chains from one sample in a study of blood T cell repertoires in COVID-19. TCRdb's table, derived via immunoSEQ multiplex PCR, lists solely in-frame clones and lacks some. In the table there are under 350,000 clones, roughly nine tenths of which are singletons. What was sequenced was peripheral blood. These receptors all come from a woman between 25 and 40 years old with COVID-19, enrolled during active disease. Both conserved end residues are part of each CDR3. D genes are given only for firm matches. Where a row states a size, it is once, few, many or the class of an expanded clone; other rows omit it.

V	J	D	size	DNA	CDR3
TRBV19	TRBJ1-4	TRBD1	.	TGTGCCAGTAGTGACCAGGGGGGACTTAATGAAAAACTGTTTTTT	CASSDQGGLNEKLFF
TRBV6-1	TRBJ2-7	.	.	TGTGCCAGCAGTGAAAGACAGGCCTCCTACGAGCAGTACTTC	CASSERQASYEQYF
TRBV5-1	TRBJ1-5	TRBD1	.	TGCGCCAGCAGCCTACAGGGGGGCAATCAGCCCCAGCATTTT	CASSLQGGNQPQHF
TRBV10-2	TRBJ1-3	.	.	TGCGCCAGCAAAGAGACATCAGGGCCCGGGGGAAACACCATATATTTT	CASKETSGPGGNTIYF
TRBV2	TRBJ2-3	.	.	TGTGCCAGCAGAAAAGGCGGTAGTATTAGCACAGATACGCAGTATTTT	CASRKGGSISTDTQYF
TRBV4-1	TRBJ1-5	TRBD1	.	TGCGCCAGCAGCCAAGAGGGACAGGGGGGCAATCAGCCCCAGCATTTT	CASSQEGQGGNQPQHF
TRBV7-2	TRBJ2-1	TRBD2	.	TGTGCCAGCAGCTTAGTCGGGGGGGTGCAGTTCTTC	CASSLVGGVQFF
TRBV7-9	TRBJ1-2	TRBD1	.	TGTGCCAGCACCTCAAGGACAGGGTCTAACTATGGCTACACCTTC	CASTSRTGSNYGYTF
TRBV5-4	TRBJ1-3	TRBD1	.	TGTGCCAGCAGCGTACAGGGGTCTGGAAACACCATATATTTT	CASSVQGSGNTIYF
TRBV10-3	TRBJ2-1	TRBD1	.	TGTGCCATCAGTGCAACCCGACAAGGGGGCAGGAGCTCCTACAATGAGCAGTTCTTC	CAISATRQGGRSSYNEQFF
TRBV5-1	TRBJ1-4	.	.	TGCGCCAGCAGGAGGACTAATGAAAAACTGTTTTTT	CASRRTNEKLFF
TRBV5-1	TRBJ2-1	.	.	TGCGCCAGCAGCTTCGGGAGTCTAATGTACAATGAGCAGTTCTTC	CASSFGSLMYNEQFF
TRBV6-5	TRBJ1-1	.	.	TGTGCCAGCACCACCCTCGGGATCACTGAAGCTTTCTTT	CASTTLGITEAFF
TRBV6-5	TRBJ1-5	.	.	TGTGCCACGACGAGGGGCAATCAGCCCCAGCATTTT	CATTRGNQPQHF
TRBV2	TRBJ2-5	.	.	TGTGCCAGCAAGGAGGAAGAGACCCAGTACTTC	CASKEEETQYF
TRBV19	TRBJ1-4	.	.	TGTGCCAGTAGTATAAGGTCGGGGGCAACTAATGAAAAACTGTTTTTT	CASSIRSGATNEKLFF
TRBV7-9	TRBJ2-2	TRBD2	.	TGTGCCAGCAGCCCGACTAGCGGGGCCACCGGGGAGCTGTTTTTT	CASSPTSGATGELFF
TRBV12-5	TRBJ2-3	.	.	TGTGCTAGTGGGGGCACCACAGATACGCAGTATTTT	CASGGTTDTQYF
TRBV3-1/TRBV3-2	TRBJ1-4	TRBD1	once	TGTGCCAGCAGCCCCAGGGGGAAAACTGAAAAACTGTTTTTT	CASSPRGKTEKLFF
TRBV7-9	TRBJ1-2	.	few	TGTGCCAGCAGCCTCGCGGCACCGTCCAACTATGGCTACACCTTC	CASSLAAPSNYGYTF
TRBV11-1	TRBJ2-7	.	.	TGTGCCAGCAGCTTAGGAGACAGGAACTCCTACGAGCAGTACTTC	CASSLGDRNSYEQYF
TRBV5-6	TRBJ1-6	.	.	TGTGCCAGCAGGACAGGCTTCTCCTATAATTCACCCCTCCACTTT	CASRTGFSYNSPLHF
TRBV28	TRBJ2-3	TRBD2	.	TGTGCCAGCAGTTCCACTAGCGGGGTGGCAGATACGCAGTATTTT	CASSSTSGVADTQYF
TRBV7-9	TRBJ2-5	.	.	TGTGCCAGCAGCTTGGGCTCCACGTACCAAGAGACCCAGTACTTC	CASSLGSTYQETQYF
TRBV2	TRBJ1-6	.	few	TGTGCCAGTTCGGGTGACAGGATTAATTCACCCCTCCACTTT	CASSGDRINSPLHF
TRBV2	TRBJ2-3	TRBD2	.	TGTGCCAGCAGTGAAACAAGGACTAGCGGGGGGTTTACGCAGTATTTT	CASSETRTSGGFTQYF
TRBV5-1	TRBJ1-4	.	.	TGCGCCAGCAGCTTGGCCTGGGGCGGCGAAGAAAAACTGTTTTTT	CASSLAWGGEEKLFF
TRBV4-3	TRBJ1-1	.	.	TGCGCCAGCAGCCTCGACAGGAACACTGAAGCTTTCTTT	CASSLDRNTEAFF
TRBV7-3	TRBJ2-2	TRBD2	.	TGTGCCAGCAGCCCACTAGCGGGGGAGCTGTTTTTT	CASSPLAGELFF
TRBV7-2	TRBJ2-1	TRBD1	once	TGTGCCAGCAGCTTACTTACAGGGGTCAATGAGCAGTTCTTC	CASSLLTGVNEQFF
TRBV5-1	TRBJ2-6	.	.	TGCGCCAGCTCGTCGGCGGGGCCTGGGGCCAACGTCCTGACTTTC	CASSSAGPGANVLTF
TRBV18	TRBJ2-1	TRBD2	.	TGTGCCAGCTCACGGACTAGCGGGGGGTTATACGAGCAGTTCTTC	CASSRTSGGLYEQFF
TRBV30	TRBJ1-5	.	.	TGTGCCTGGAGAGAGGTTGGAGGCAATCAGCCCCAGCATTTT	CAWREVGGNQPQHF
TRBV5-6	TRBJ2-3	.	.	TGTGCCAGCAGCTTGGCCGGGGGGCCGTACACAGATACGCAGTATTTT	CASSLAGGPYTDTQYF
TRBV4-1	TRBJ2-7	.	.	TGCGCCAGCAGCCAGGGTCCGCGGGCCTACGAGCAGTACTTC	CASSQGPRAYEQYF
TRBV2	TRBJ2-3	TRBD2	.	TGTGCCAGCAGTGAAGCAACGACCTGGGGAGGGTACACAGATACGCAGTATTTT	CASSEATTWGGYTDTQYF
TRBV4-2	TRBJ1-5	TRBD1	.	TGTGCCAGCAACCTAATCACAGGGGGTCGTAATCAGCCCCAGCATTTT	CASNLITGGRNQPQHF
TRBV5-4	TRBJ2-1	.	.	TGTGCCAGCAGTACTGCGGGGTCCTACAATGAGCAGTTCTTC	CASSTAGSYNEQFF
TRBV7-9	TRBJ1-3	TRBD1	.	TGTGCCAGCAGCACGATGGACAGGGTTGGAAACACCATATATTTT	CASSTMDRVGNTIYF
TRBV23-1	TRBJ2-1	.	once	TGCGCCAGCAGTCAAGGGGGGGGCGTTTACAATGAGCAGTTCTTC	CASSQGGGVYNEQFF
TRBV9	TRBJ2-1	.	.	TGTGCCAGCAGCGGCTACAGGGCCTACAATGAGCAGTTCTTC	CASSGYRAYNEQFF
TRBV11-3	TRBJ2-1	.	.	TGTGCCAGCAGCTTAGTCAGGGGCCATGAGCAGTTCTTC	CASSLVRGHEQFF
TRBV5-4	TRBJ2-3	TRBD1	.	TGTGCCAGCAGCTTGGTCGGGACAGGGGTGATGGTTACGCAGTATTTT	CASSLVGTGVMVTQYF
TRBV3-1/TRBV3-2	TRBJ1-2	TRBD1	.	TGTGCCAGCAGCCATTGGACAGGGGGATATGGCTACACCTTC	CASSHWTGGYGYTF
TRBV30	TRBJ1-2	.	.	TGTGCCTGGAAAGACTGGACATGGGCTAACTATGGCTACACCTTC	CAWKDWTWANYGYTF
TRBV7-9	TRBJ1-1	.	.	TGTGCCAGCAGCCCCGGAGAACGGCCGAACACTGAAGCTTTCTTT	CASSPGERPNTEAFF
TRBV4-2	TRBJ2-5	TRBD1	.	TGTGCCAGCAGCCGAGACCGGCCAGGGGGCCTCCAAGAGACCCAGTACTTC	CASSRDRPGGLQETQYF
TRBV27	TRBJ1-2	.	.	TGTGCCAGCAGTCACAACAACTATGGCTACACCTTC	CASSHNNYGYTF
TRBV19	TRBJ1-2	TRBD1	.	TGTGCCAGTAGTATTACAGGGGGCCGATATGGCTACACCTTC	CASSITGGRYGYTF
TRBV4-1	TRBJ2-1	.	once	TGCGCCAGCAGGGGAGGTTACAATGAGCAGTTCTTC	CASRGGYNEQFF
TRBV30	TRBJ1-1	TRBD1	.	TGTGCCTGGAGTGTACGGTCCGGGACAGTGAACACTGAAGCTTTCTTT	CAWSVRSGTVNTEAFF
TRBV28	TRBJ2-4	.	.	TGTGCCAGCAGTTTGCAACAGGGATCGCTCCAAAACATTCAGTACTTC	CASSLQQGSLQNIQYF
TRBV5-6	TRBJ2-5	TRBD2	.	TGTGCCAGCAGCTTGGACGGGGGGGCCTTTCGGACCCAGTACTTC	CASSLDGGAFRTQYF